Below, one T cell receptor beta chain is given with its context. In terms of age and location, participants ranged from roughly 18 to 95 years and lived in under 30 US areas. Categorization into cohorts depended on clinical history that participants reported. There are 15 residues in the CDR3. The V segment lost 5 bases and the J segment 9 bases; nucleotides outside the gene matches: 6. CDR1 and CDR2 (germline): MNHEY, SVGAGI. This sample was included in a study of blood T cell repertoires in COVID-19. Study-wide background: The analysed material was cDNA or gDNA that came from T cells, B-cell-depleted T cells, or PBMCs.

This table comes from immunoSEQ multiplex PCR, and its TCRdb copy is limited to in-frame clones, with some not included. The repertoire holds approximately 330,000 clones, with about 86% as singletons. Sample: PBMCs or T cells enriched from blood (not recorded which). The sequence was collected from a woman aged 40 to 50 with acute COVID-19. The rearrangement uses TRBV6-5 and TRBJ2-1, with 14 bases matching TRBD2. The CDR3 DNA is TGTGCCAGCAGTCCCGGGACTAGCGGGAGAGCTGAGCAGTTCTTC. This sequence encodes CASSPGTSGRAEQFF.